This T cell receptor (beta chain) was recorded in a study of blood T cell repertoires in COVID-19. Study at large: PBMCs, B-cell-depleted T cells, or T cells provided the cDNA or gDNA that made up the material.

Per germline, CDR1 MNHEY and CDR2 SVGAGI. Trimming pared 6 bases from V and 3 bases from J, leaving 15 bases between. CDR3 size: 15 residues. Authors' methods: It was from reference gene primer amplification that nucleated cell counts were estimated. Profiled with immunoSEQ multiplex PCR; TCRdb holds only in-frame clones, not every one. V, J and clone size are those of that table, while D and trimming were read from the DNA. The sample lists about 270,000 clones, just under 90% occurring once. This study enrolled people aged roughly 18 to 89 from around 26 US geographic areas. This rearrangement joins TRBV6-5 to TRBJ1-5; D remains ambiguous. The TCR comes from a woman younger than 45 with acute COVID-19. Sequences were obtained from PBMCs or T cells enriched from blood (not recorded which). CDR3 sequence (DNA): TGTGCCAGCAGCTACGCGGCGGATCACAATCAGCCCCAGCATTTT. Protein: CASSYAADHNQPQHF.